The rows below give T cell receptor beta chains drawn from one sample of a study of response to subunit inactivated influenza vaccine. TCRdb recomputed calls from the RT-PCR reads with MiXCR, one row per CDR3 protein. Of 250,000 to 350,000 distinct CDR3 sequences in the sample, roughly 22% were seen once. The sequencing used PBMCs from blood, collected 21 months after vaccination. All receptors derive from a man between 50 and 69 years old who received an inactivated influenza vaccine. The CDR3 runs from the conserved cysteine through the conserved F or W. The D gene is left open where the match is weak. Clone size appears in some rows only: once, few, many, or a class for an expanded clone.

CDR3 protein | CDR3 DNA | clone size | J gene | D gene | V gene
CATSDPPGNFGYTF | TGTGCCACCAGTGATCCCCCCGGCAATTTTGGCTACACCTTC | few | TRBJ1-2 | - | TRBV24-1
CATSSGDTDTQYF | TGTGCCACCTCTTCGGGGGATACAGATACGCAGTATTTT | - | TRBJ2-3 | - | TRBV10-3
CSARDPGTYGYTF | TGCAGTGCTAGAGATCCGGGTACTTATGGCTACACCTTC | many | TRBJ1-2 | - | TRBV20-1
CASSQDFAAWGQSYSNQPQHF | TGTGCCAGCAGCCAAGATTTCGCCGCGTGGGGACAGTCCTATAGCAATCAGCCCCAGCATTTT | few | TRBJ1-5 | TRBD1 | TRBV4-2
CSVVTEGTEAFF | TGCAGCGTTGTGACGGAAGGCACTGAAGCTTTCTTT | few | TRBJ1-1 | - | TRBV29-1
CASSLTGARYSPLHF | TGTGCCAGCAGTTTGACAGGGGCCCGTTATTCACCCCTCCACTTT | - | TRBJ1-6 | TRBD1 | TRBV28
CASSQDLGGYEQYF | TGTGCCAGCAGCCAAGATCTAGGGGGGTACGAGCAGTACTTC | - | TRBJ2-7 | - | TRBV4-2
CANSPIHNEQFF | TGTGCCAACAGTCCGATTCACAATGAGCAGTTCTTC | - | TRBJ2-1 | - | TRBV28
CASSYELNTEAFF | TGTGCCAGCAGCTACGAATTGAACACTGAAGCTTTCTTT | - | TRBJ1-1 | - | TRBV7-2
CASTLTGETNEKLFF | TGTGCCAGCACATTAACAGGGGAAACTAATGAAAAACTGTTTTTT | few | TRBJ1-4 | TRBD1 | TRBV12-3/TRBV12-4
CASSLAPGQLSYEQYF | TGCGCCAGCAGCTTGGCTCCGGGACAGCTCTCCTACGAGCAGTACTTC | few | TRBJ2-7 | TRBD1 | TRBV5-1
CASSFRTRPGDTQYF | TGTGCCAGCAGCTTTCGGACCCGTCCGGGGGATACGCAGTATTTT | - | TRBJ2-3 | - | TRBV3-1
CASSLGVDRSSPLHF | TGTGCCAGCAGTTTAGGTGTGGACAGGAGTTCACCCCTCCACTTT | few | TRBJ1-6 | TRBD1 | TRBV27
CASSPPEEETQYF | TGTGCCAGCTCACCACCGGAAGAAGAGACCCAGTACTTC | many | TRBJ2-5 | - | TRBV18
CASSQDTRGEQFF | TGCGCCAGCAGCCAAGATACGCGGGGTGAGCAGTTCTTC | - | TRBJ2-1 | - | TRBV4-3
CSAELTSGTTDTQYF | TGCAGTGCTGAACTGACTAGCGGGACCACAGATACGCAGTATTTT | few | TRBJ2-3 | TRBD2 | TRBV20-1
CSANGDWTANNSPLHF | TGCAGTGCCAATGGGGACTGGACAGCGAACAATTCACCCCTCCACTTT | - | TRBJ1-6 | - | TRBV20-1
CASSFSGTSGYNEQFF | TGTGCCAGCAGCTTCTCCGGGACTAGCGGGTACAATGAGCAGTTCTTC | - | TRBJ2-1 | TRBD2 | TRBV7-6
CASSLMGQPGNEQFF | TGCGCCAGCAGCTTGATGGGACAGCCGGGAAATGAGCAGTTCTTC | - | TRBJ2-1 | TRBD1 | TRBV5-1
CASSESFSAAGQETQYF | TGTGCCAGCAGTGAATCTTTCTCAGCCGCGGGTCAAGAGACCCAGTACTTC | - | TRBJ2-5 | - | TRBV6-1
CASSPSRSEYEQYF | TGTGCCAGCAGCCCCAGTCGATCCGAATACGAGCAGTACTTC | - | TRBJ2-7 | - | TRBV7-2
CASSLYQESTDTQYF | TGCGCCAGCAGCCTATACCAGGAGAGCACAGATACGCAGTATTTT | - | TRBJ2-3 | - | TRBV4-1
CASSQVKWSQPQHF | TGTGCCAGCAGCCAAGTTAAGTGGTCTCAGCCCCAGCATTTT | few | TRBJ1-5 | - | TRBV4-2